Following are 23 T cell receptor beta chains from one sample sequenced in a study of cytomegalovirus exposure and HLA in healthy donors. TCRdb's table, derived via immunoSEQ multiplex PCR, lists solely in-frame clones and lacks some. In the table there are about 260,000 clones, 90% of which are singletons. Sequenced material: PBMCs. These receptors all come from a woman aged 30 to 39 in good health and CMV-seronegative.

This clone has only a few counts. The CDR3 loop reads CASSFGEANYEQYF. As DNA, the CDR3 is TGTGCCAGCAGCTTTGGGGAGGCCAACTACGAGCAGTACTTC. The chain uses TRBV7-6 and TRBJ2-7; possibly TRBD2 for D (6 bases). This CDR3 comprises 14 residues. With 3 bases removed from V and 3 bases from J, the gap between germline ends came to 12 bases. The germline V gene has CDR1 SGHVS and CDR2 FNYEAQ. The full variable domain, completed using reference TRBV7-6 and TRBJ2-7, is GAGVSQSPRYKVTKRGQDVALRCDPISGHVSLYWYRQALGQGPEFLTYFNYEAQQDKSGLPNDRFSAERPEGSISTLTIQRTEQRDSAMYRCASSFGEANYEQYFGPGTRLTVT.

V usage is TRBV5-6 and J usage is TRBJ2-2, with D unresolved. V was trimmed by 0 bases and J by 7 bases, leaving 7 bases between them. Per the germline V gene, CDR1 is SGHDT and CDR2 is YYEEEE. The CDR3 totals 13 residues. CDR3 sequence: CASSLGLFGELFF. CDR3 nucleotides: TGTGCCAGCAGCTTGGGCCTATTCGGGGAGCTGTTTTTT.

The rearrangement links TRBV27 to TRBJ1-2; D ambiguous. The CDR3 contains 14 residues. Germline CDR1 is MNHEY and CDR2 is SMNVEV (reference sequence). V was trimmed by 0 bases and J by 2 bases, leaving 7 bases between them. CDR3 sequence: CASSLSGPNYGYTF. The CDR3, as DNA: TGTGCCAGCAGTTTATCAGGGCCCAACTATGGCTACACCTTC.

This chain uses TRBV6-6 with TRBJ1-5; TRBD1 matches at 8 bases. The CDR3 sequence is 14 residues long. Germline values: CDR1 MNHNY, CDR2 SVGAGI (reference sequence). V was clipped by 4 bases and J by 2 bases; unmatched bases: 1. The CDR3 protein is CASSSQGGNQPQHF. The DNA for the CDR3 is TGTGCCAGCAGTTCACAGGGGGGCAATCAGCCCCAGCATTTT.

J is TRBJ2-1 and V is TRBV28; maybe TRBD2 (5 bases). With 6 bases removed from V and 5 bases from J, the gap between germline ends came to 14 bases. The CDR3 sequence is 14 residues long. The V gene's germline CDR1 is MDHEN and CDR2 SYDVKM. CDR3 nucleotides: TGTGCCAGCAGCGGGGTTACGGCAAACAATGAGCAGTTCTTC. Protein sequence: CASSGVTANNEQFF.

V is TRBV4-1 and J is TRBJ2-7; 12 bases align to TRBD2. This CDR3 is built from 17 residues. The junction had 3 bases not matched to a gene; V was cut back by 0 bases and J by 0 bases. From germline, CDR1 is MGHRA and CDR2 YSYEKL. The CDR3 DNA reads TGCGCCAGCAGCCAAGAAGGGACTAGCGGGCCCTCCTACGAGCAGTACTTC. This gives the protein CASSQEGTSGPSYEQYF.

The chain recombines TRBV27 with TRBJ2-4, with D perhaps TRBD1 (5 bases). V lost 8 bases and J lost 0, with 11 bases in between. The length of the CDR3 is 14 residues. The germline V gene has CDR1 MNHEY and CDR2 SMNVEV (reference sequence). CDR3 region: CASASGLAKNIQYF. CDR3 nucleotides: TGTGCCAGCGCTTCAGGGTTAGCCAAAAACATTCAGTACTTC.

The chain has TRBV28 and TRBJ1-1, with D perhaps matching TRBD1 (5 bases). This CDR3 comprises 14 residues. CDR1 is MDHEN, CDR2 SYDVKM, per germline. Trimming pared 5 bases from V and 2 bases from J, leaving 12 bases between. The CDR3 DNA sequence: TGTGCCAGCAGTATTAGGGGCTTCAACACTGAAGCTTTCTTT. It encodes CASSIRGFNTEAFF.

The V and J genes are TRBV30 and TRBJ2-3; D ambiguous. Germline CDR1 is GTSNPN and CDR2 is SVGIG (reference sequence). The CDR3 runs to 13 residues. The V end lost 2 bases, the J end lost 6 bases, and 12 bases lay between the germline ends. The CDR3 is CAWSRMGPDTQYF. CDR3 coding DNA: TGTGCCTGGAGTCGGATGGGCCCGGATACGCAGTATTTT.

The CDR3 DNA is TGCAGTGCCTCAACAGGGGACGAGCAGTACTTC. This sequence encodes CSASTGDEQYF. The chain uses TRBV20-1 and TRBJ2-7, with 7 bases that match TRBD1. The V gene's germline CDR1 is DFQATT and CDR2 SNEGSKA (reference sequence). The CDR3 runs to 11 residues. V lost 6 bases to trimming and J lost 5 bases; unmatched junction nucleotides: 4.

V is TRBV6-5 and J is TRBJ2-3, with D possibly matching TRBD1 (5 bases). CDR3 length: 13 residues. Trimming took 4 bases from V and 4 from J, leaving 9 bases between them. Per germline, CDR1 MNHEY and CDR2 SVGAGI. CDR3 in amino acids: CASSSGIADTQYF. CDR3 sequence (DNA): TGTGCCAGCAGTTCAGGGATCGCAGATACGCAGTATTTT.

The J gene is TRBJ1-2, the V gene TRBV6-1, with D hard to call. In germline, CDR1 is MNHNS, CDR2 SASEGT. The CDR3 is 14 amino acids. V was trimmed by 6 bases and J by 0 bases, leaving 11 bases between them. In DNA form, the CDR3 reads TGTGCCAGCAGAATAAGTTCTTCTAACTATGGCTACACCTTC. This gives the protein CASRISSSNYGYTF.

V gene TRBV5-1 combines with J gene TRBJ2-1, with D possibly matching TRBD2 (5 bases). This CDR3 is 15 amino acids long. The V and J ends lost 4 bases and 5 bases respectively, with 16 bases between them. Germline CDR1 reads SGHRS; CDR2 reads YFSETQ. The CDR3 coding sequence is TGCGCCAGCAGCCTTACTAGTGGGCCCGACAATGAGCAGTTCTTC. It is translated as CASSLTSGPDNEQFF.

The chain couples TRBV14 to TRBJ2-7; D might be TRBD2 (6 bases). CDR1 SGHDN and CDR2 FVKESK come from the germline V gene. The CDR3 extends over 12 amino acids. V lost 4 bases and J lost 5, with 9 bases in between. The CDR3 spells CASSPPGDEQYF. CDR3 bases: TGTGCCAGCAGCCCCCCGGGGGACGAGCAGTACTTC. The full variable domain, with the rest looked up from reference TRBV14 and TRBJ2-7, is EAGVTQFPSHSVIEKGQTVTLRCDPISGHDNLYWYRRVMGKEIKFLLHFVKESKQDESGMPNNRFLAERTGGTYSTLKVQPAELEDSGVYFCASSPPGDEQYFGPGTRLTVT.

The chain recombines TRBV5-1 with TRBJ2-7, with D perhaps matching TRBD1 or TRBD2 (5 bases each). V shed 3 bases and J shed 4 bases, with 14 bases lying between them. The CDR3 sequence is 14 residues long. Germline lookup yields CDR1 SGHRS and CDR2 YFSETQ. CDR3 in DNA: TGCGCCAGCAGCTCATCACTAGAGGGGTACGAGCAGTACTTC. Translating it yields CASSSSLEGYEQYF.

The chain links TRBV9 to TRBJ2-3; D call uncertain. There are 14 residues in the CDR3. Trimming removed 4 bases from V and 7 bases from J, with 16 bases in between. From germline, CDR1 is SGDLS and CDR2 YYNGEE. CDR3 protein: CASSSPIVGHTQYF. The CDR3, as DNA: TGTGCCAGCAGCTCCCCTATAGTCGGGCATACGCAGTATTTT.

The V call is TRBV5-1, the J call TRBJ2-3, with a weak D call TRBD2 (6 bases). The CDR3 runs 14 residues. V gave up 3 bases and J gave up 1 base, with 9 bases separating them. The germline gives CDR1 SGHRS, CDR2 YFSETQ. CDR3 in DNA: TGCGCCAGCAGCTCGGGACTCCGCACAGATACGCAGTATTTT. As protein: CASSSGLRTDTQYF.

This clone occurred once. J is TRBJ2-7 and V is TRBV5-4, with D maybe TRBD2 (7 bases). Trimming cost V 0 bases and J 3 bases, with 16 bases left between them. The CDR3 has 16 residues. CDR1 and CDR2 from the germline V gene are SGHNT and YYREEE (reference sequence). The CDR3 DNA follows: TGTGCCAGCAGCTTGGAGGGGGGGGGTAATATCTACGAGCAGTACTTC. This codes for CASSLEGGGNIYEQYF.

The chain couples TRBV28 to TRBJ2-5; a possible D gene is TRBD1 (6 bases). The germline V and J ends were trimmed by 2 bases and 5 bases, with 12 bases remaining between them. The CDR3 covers 14 residues. CDR1 is MDHEN, CDR2 SYDVKM, per germline. CDR3 protein: CASSLSRGRETQYF. The CDR3 DNA follows: TGTGCCAGCAGTTTAAGCAGGGGAAGGGAGACCCAGTACTTC.

The chain recombines TRBV5-1 with TRBJ2-5, with TRBD2 matching over 12 bases. The CDR3 consists of 19 residues. Germline CDR1 reads SGHRS; CDR2 reads YFSETQ. J gave up 4 bases and V 0 bases, and 13 bases lay outside the gene matches. CDR3 nucleotides: TGCGCCAGCAGCTTGGGGGGTACTAGCGGGAGGAGGAAAGGAGAGACCCAGTACTTC. Protein product: CASSLGGTSGRRKGETQYF.

The chain uses TRBV5-1 and TRBJ2-7, with D tentatively TRBD1 (5 bases). Trimming removed 4 bases at V and 5 bases at J, with 10 bases between. There are 12 residues in the CDR3. From germline, CDR1 is SGHRS and CDR2 YFSETQ. The CDR3 nucleotides are TGCGCCAGCAGCCAGGGTAGCAACGAGCAGTACTTC. Translating it yields CASSQGSNEQYF.

This clone showed up just once. The V gene is TRBV19, the J gene TRBJ2-7; 8 positions match TRBD2. The CDR3 is 15 amino acids. Germline values: CDR1 LNHDA, CDR2 SQIVND (reference sequence). The V and J ends lost 4 bases and 0 bases, in that order; junction bases with no gene match: 5. The CDR3 loop reads CASSRLALSSYEQYF. The CDR3 DNA reads TGTGCCAGTAGTAGACTAGCGCTCAGCTCCTACGAGCAGTACTTC.

The J gene is TRBJ2-5, the V gene TRBV2; 7 nucleotides agree with TRBD1. V lost 7 bases, J lost 1 base, and 9 bases stayed unmatched. This CDR3 comprises 15 residues. Germline V gene data show CDR1 as SNHLY and CDR2 as FYNNEI. The CDR3 nucleotides read TGTGCCAGCAATGTCGTCAGGGGGTTCCAAGAGACCCAGTACTTC. It codes for CASNVVRGFQETQYF.